This T cell receptor beta chain was identified during a study of T-cell reconstitution after alpha-beta-depleted transplantation in children. Molecular barcoding with unique molecular identifiers was used for the TCRbeta library. TCRdb independently ran MiXCR on the PCR reads; one entry per CDR3 protein. This sample has fewer than 120,000 distinct CDR3 sequences, with under 13% found just once. Per the germline V gene, CDR1 is SGHRS and CDR2 is YFSETQ. CDR3 length: 15 residues. V was shortened by 4 bases and J by 5 bases, with 18 bases between the two germline ends. In its sample, this clonotype was seen many times.

The genes are TRBV5-1 and TRBJ2-5; maybe TRBD2 (5 bases). The receptor's source is a human donor who donated a stem cell graft to a child with acute lymphoblastic leukemia. Here the sequenced sample was PBMCs from the stem cell graft donor, taken from the stem cell graft. The CDR3 spells CASSPVAFNGETQYF. The CDR3 DNA reads as TGCGCCAGCAGCCCTGTAGCGTTCAATGGGGAGACCCAGTACTTC.